The clone carrying this T cell receptor beta chain was seen only a few times. Antigen: not known. Sequence at one end of the junction differs from germline and may be a read error. The time point: persistent/refractory GD, antithyroid drugs over 5 years with positive TRAb. PBMC RNA served as the TCR library source. These data come from a study of regulatory T cells in long-lasting Graves disease. Study-level information: By definition, persistent Graves' disease involved antithyroid drugs for over 5 years alongside positive TSH receptor antibodies. General observations from the study: Accuracy was perhaps lowered by the small sample size.

With iRepertoire HTBI primers and Arm-PCR of CDR3 regions, TCR beta libraries were built. Each CDR3 protein gets one entry after TCRdb re-called the multiplex PCR reads with MiXCR. The sample carries some 370,000 distinct CDR3 sequences, more than 20% recorded once. Germline CDR1 and CDR2: SGHDT and YYEEEE. CDR3 length equals 13 residues. The receptor's source is a woman between 40 and 50 years old with Graves disease. The chain has TRBV5-6 and TRBJ2-5; tentatively, D is TRBD2 (6 bases). This sample comprised peripheral blood mononuclear cells (PBMCs), obtained when the disease was refractory, from a patient treated with antithyroid drugs. DNA for the CDR3: TGTGTCAGCAGCTTACTAGGGAGGGAGACCCAGTACTTC. Protein: CVSSLLGRETQYF. The full variable domain, with the rest looked up from reference TRBV5-6 and TRBJ2-5, is DAGVTQSPTHLIKTRGQQVTLRCSPKSGHDTVSWYQQALGQGPQFIFQYYEEEERQRGNFPDRFSGHQFPNYSSELNVNALLLGDSALYLCVSSLLGRETQYFGPGTRLLVL.